This T cell receptor (beta chain) comes out of a study of high-grade serous ovarian cancer treatment subgroups. Method: immunoSEQ multiplex PCR; TCRdb's copy keeps in-frame clones and lacks some. The repertoire holds 19,000 or so clones, roughly four fifths seen once, with 5.5% to 6.5% in the top ten. This clone was detected once. J lost 0 bases, V lost 5 bases, and 10 bases had no gene match. Germline V gene data show CDR1 as MNHEY and CDR2 as SMNVEV (reference sequence). The CDR3 spans 16 residues. Tumor samples were obtained before definitive surgery or chemotherapy. The clonotype originates from a human donor with high-grade serous ovarian cancer. The sample was tumor tissue. This chain uses TRBV27 with TRBJ2-7; TRBD1 matches 7 bases. The CDR3 DNA sequence: TGTGCCAGCAGTCGCCAAAAGACAGGGAGCTCCTACGAGCAGTACTTC. Protein product: CASSRQKTGSSYEQYF.